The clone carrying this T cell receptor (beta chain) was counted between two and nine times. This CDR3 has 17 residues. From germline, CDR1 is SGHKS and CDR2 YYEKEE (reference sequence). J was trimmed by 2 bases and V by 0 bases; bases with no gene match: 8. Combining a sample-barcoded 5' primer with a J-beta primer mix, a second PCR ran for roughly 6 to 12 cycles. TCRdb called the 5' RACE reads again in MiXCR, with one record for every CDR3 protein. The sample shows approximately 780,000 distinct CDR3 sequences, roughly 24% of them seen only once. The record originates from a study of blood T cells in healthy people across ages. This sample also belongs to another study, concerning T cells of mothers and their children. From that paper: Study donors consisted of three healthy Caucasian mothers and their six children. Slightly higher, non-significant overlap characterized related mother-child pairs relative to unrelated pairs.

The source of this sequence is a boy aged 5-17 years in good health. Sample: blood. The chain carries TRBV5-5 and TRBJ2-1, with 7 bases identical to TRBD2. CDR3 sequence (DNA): TGTGCCAGCAGCTTGGGTGCCGGACTAGGAACCTACAATGAGCAGTTCTTC. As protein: CASSLGAGLGTYNEQFF. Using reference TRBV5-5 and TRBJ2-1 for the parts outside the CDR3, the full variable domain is DAGVTQSPTHLIKTRGQQVTLRCSPISGHKSVSWYQQVLGQGPQFIFQYYEKEERGRGNFPDRFSARQFPNYSSELNVNALLLGDSALYLCASSLGAGLGTYNEQFFGPGTRLTVL.